The 15 T cell receptor beta chains presented below share a single source sample, sequenced in a study of CD8+ T cells in alopecia areata. After isolation, RNA underwent reverse transcription to generate cDNA as the sequencing template. This table comes from immunoSEQ multiplex PCR, and its TCRdb copy is limited to in-frame clones, with some not included. The sample yields about 87,000 clones, around three quarters seen once. The treatment denotes: oral pan-JAK inhibitor, 5-10 mg twice daily. The sample consisted of CD8+ T cells sorted from blood, taken between weeks 43 and 45, from a patient treated with tofacitinib. Receptor source: a human donor with alopecia areata.

The chain has TRBV19 and TRBJ1-1, with D unresolved. Germline V gives CDR1 LNHDA, CDR2 SQIVND (reference sequence). V gave up 5 bases and J gave up 3 bases, with 7 bases separating them. This CDR3 region has 12 residues. DNA of the CDR3: TGTGCCAGTAGTGTTGGGGACACTGAAGCTTTCTTT. Amino acids: CASSVGDTEAFF.

V and J are TRBV7-8 and TRBJ2-5; 8 nucleotides agree with TRBD2. The CDR3 is 15 amino acids. V shed 7 bases, J shed 3 bases, and the junction held 10 bases outside the gene matches. Germline CDR1 SGHVS, CDR2 FQNEAQ. CDR3 amino acids: CASTHYPRGEETQYF. CDR3 nucleotide sequence: TGTGCCAGCACTCATTACCCGCGGGGGGAAGAGACCCAGTACTTC.

The chain has TRBV28 and TRBJ2-7; 9 bases fit TRBD2. Trimming took 6 bases from V and 2 from J; bases not matched to a gene: 5. The CDR3 spans 14 residues. The germline V gene encodes CDR1 MDHEN and CDR2 SYDVKM. Written as DNA, the CDR3 is TGTGCCAGCAGCCGAAGCGGGGGGACCTACGAGCAGTACTTC. The encoded protein is CASSRSGGTYEQYF.

There are a few counts of this clone. The rearrangement links TRBV13 to TRBJ2-3; D unresolved. Trimming stripped 0 bases from V and 2 bases from J, with 18 bases between. Germline V gene data show CDR1 as PRHDT and CDR2 as FYEKMQ (reference sequence). This CDR3 is built from 18 residues. The DNA of the CDR3 is TGTGCCAGCAGCTTAGGTCCAGCGTTGGGCCGGTTCACAGATACGCAGTATTTT. Encoded protein: CASSLGPALGRFTDTQYF.

The V gene is TRBV19, the J gene TRBJ2-7, with 10 bases aligning to TRBD1. Germline CDR1 reads LNHDA; CDR2 reads SQIVND (reference sequence). The CDR3 length is 13 residues. Trimming took 6 bases from V and 6 from J; bases not matched to a gene: 5. CDR3 loop: CASRETGGAEQYF. CDR3 nucleotides: TGTGCCAGTAGGGAGACAGGGGGCGCCGAGCAGTACTTC. The variable domain in full, completed from reference TRBV19 and TRBJ2-7, reads DGGITQSPKYLFRKEGQNVTLSCEQNLNHDAMYWYRQDPGQGLRLIYYSQIVNDFQKGDIAEGYSVSREKKESFPLTVTSAQKNPTAFYLCASRETGGAEQYFGPGTRLTVT.

This clone was detected once. The V and J genes are TRBV10-2 and TRBJ1-6; 10 positions match TRBD1. The CDR3 totals 16 residues. The V and J ends lost 2 bases and 7 bases, in that order; junction bases with no gene match: 5. Germline CDR1 WSHSY, CDR2 SAAADI. Here the CDR3 DNA reads TGCGCCAGCAGTGAGGGGGGACAGGGGAGGAATTCACCCCTCCACTTT. Its protein product is CASSEGGQGRNSPLHF.

The gene calls are TRBV9 and TRBJ1-1, with D possibly being TRBD1 (6 bases). Germline V gene sequence: CDR1 SGDLS, CDR2 YYNGEE. V shed 6 bases and J shed 4 bases, with 13 bases lying between them. The CDR3 has 13 amino acids. This chain's CDR3 is CASTVVGGTEAFF. The CDR3 bases are TGTGCCAGCACAGTAGTAGGGGGCACTGAAGCTTTCTTT.

V is TRBV13 and J is TRBJ2-1; TRBD2 agrees at 7 bases. The V gene's germline CDR1 is PRHDT and CDR2 FYEKMQ (reference sequence). CDR3 length: 16 amino acids. Trimming took 1 base from V and 7 from J; bases not matched to a gene: 10. CDR3: CASSLATVGGRNEQFF. CDR3 nucleotide sequence: TGTGCCAGCAGCTTAGCGACTGTGGGGGGGAGGAATGAGCAGTTCTTC.

As regards this clone: The conserved final phenylalanine or tryptophan is absent from the CDR3, which likely points to a read error. The gene calls are TRBV29-1 and TRBJ1-1, with TRBD1 matching over 9 bases. The CDR3 has 15 residues. The germline CDR1 and CDR2 sequences are SQVTM and ANQGSEA. The ends lost 6 bases at V and 0 bases at J; junction bases unmatched: 8. The CDR3 region is CSVAGTGTLNTEAFL. Written as DNA, the CDR3 is TGCAGCGTGGCTGGGACAGGGACTTTGAACACTGAAGCTTTCCTT.

The chain employs TRBV30 and TRBJ2-3; D not resolved. The CDR3 has 12 residues. Trimming took off 4 bases at V and 2 bases at J, with 7 bases between the two ends. Germline CDR1 GTSNPN, CDR2 SVGIG (reference sequence). The CDR3 is CAWKEYTDTQYF. The CDR3 bases are TGTGCCTGGAAGGAGTACACAGATACGCAGTATTTT.

The chain couples TRBV4-1 to TRBJ2-3; D uncertain. The V end was cut by 3 bases, the J end by 1 base, with 8 bases between. Germline V lookup: CDR1 MGHRA, CDR2 YSYEKL. The CDR3 consists of 14 residues. CDR3 coding DNA: TGCGCCAGCAGCCATCACAGACGCACAGATACGCAGTATTTT. Its protein is CASSHHRRTDTQYF.

This clone was picked up one time. V usage is TRBV15 and J usage is TRBJ1-4; the D gene is possibly TRBD1 (5 bases). CDR1 LNHNV and CDR2 YYDKDF come from the germline V gene (reference sequence). The V gene lost 1 base and the J gene lost 4 bases, with 10 bases spanning the gap. CDR3 length: 15 residues. The CDR3 DNA sequence: TGTGCCACCAGCAGAGCTCGTGACAGTAATGAAAAACTGTTTTTT. Translation gives CATSRARDSNEKLFF.

This clone has only one observation. The rearrangement joins TRBV5-6 to TRBJ1-1; weak D call: TRBD1 (6 bases). The V gene lost 4 bases and the J gene lost 4 bases, with 14 bases spanning the gap. The CDR3 loop spans 14 amino acids. CDR1 is SGHDT, CDR2 YYEEEE, per germline. The CDR3 nucleotides are TGTGCCAGCAGCCCGGCGGGGGCGACCACTGAAGCTTTCTTT. Protein product: CASSPAGATTEAFF.

Concerning this clone: In the same sample, other DNA sequences code for this CDR3. V is TRBV27 and J is TRBJ1-1, with a tentative D call TRBD1 (5 bases). The CDR3 length is 14 residues. V gave up 5 bases and J gave up 2 bases, with 12 bases separating them. In germline, CDR1 is MNHEY, CDR2 SMNVEV (reference sequence). The CDR3 reads CASSLRQSNTEAFF. Written as DNA, the CDR3 is TGTGCCAGCAGTCTACGACAGTCCAACACTGAAGCTTTCTTT.

This clone was found a few times. The V gene is TRBV29-1, the J gene TRBJ1-2; the D gene is possibly TRBD1 (5 bases). This CDR3 is 14 amino acids long. Deletions cut 7 bases from V and 4 bases from J, with 19 bases between. The germline gives CDR1 SQVTM, CDR2 ANQGSEA. The CDR3 region is CSANGGVFGYGYTF. The CDR3, as DNA: TGCAGCGCCAATGGGGGAGTTTTCGGCTATGGCTACACCTTC. Using reference TRBV29-1 and TRBJ1-2 for the parts outside the CDR3, the full variable domain is SAVISQKPSRDICQRGTSLTIQCQVDSQVTMMFWYRQQPGQSLTLIATANQGSEATYESGFVIDKFPISRPNLTFSTLTVSNMSPEDSSIYLCSANGGVFGYGYTFGSGTRLTVV.